This T cell receptor beta chain was found in a study of response to subunit inactivated influenza vaccine (dated by TCRdb to 2016 to 2019). Describing the broader study: Deep quantitative profiling of the T cell receptor repertoire was used in the study to follow responses to a trivalent subunit inactivated influenza vaccine. The study at large found these results: The authors suggested that each seasonal influenza vaccination may recruit only a limited number of new T cells.

From the germline V gene, CDR1 is SNHLY and CDR2 is FYNNEI. Trimming at the junction amounts to 2 bases on V and 0 bases on J, and the germline ends lie 8 bases apart. Measured from the cysteine to the phenylalanine, the CDR3 is 14 residues long. Solely the CDR3 DNA is kept, with 42 bases framed from the first base. Of note for this clonotype: The antigen this receptor binds is unknown. No much larger clone exists at a distance of one base, and base qualities are not known.

Libraries came from RT-PCR. This sample was sequenced with an Illumina HiSeq 2500. TCRdb reran the public reads through fastp at Q25 and MiXCR, keeping productive beta chains. Each CDR3 protein appears once, grouped with its most common genes and DNA. In this sample the table shows hundreds of thousands of distinct CDR3 sequences, roughly 14% of which occur a single time. The leading ten clones occupy roughly 11% of the sample. This chain joins TRBV2 to TRBJ2-7; no confident D gene assignment can be made. The source material was PBMCs from blood, sampled 11 to 12 days after vaccination. The receptor was isolated from a man aged 50 to 60 who received an inactivated influenza vaccine. Donor details come from another sample of the same person, matched by shared clones. CDR3 loop: CASSERLASYEQYF. The DNA is as follows: TGTGCCAGCAGTGAAAGGTTGGCCTCCTACGAGCAGTACTTC. The CDR3, completed at both ends by the reference TRBV2 and TRBJ2-7 genes, gives the full variable domain EPEVTQTPSHQVTQMGQEVILRCVPISNHLYFYWYRQILGQKVEFLVSFYNNEISEKSEIFDDQFSVERPDGSNFTLKIRSTKLEDSAMYFCASSERLASYEQYFGPGTRLTVT.